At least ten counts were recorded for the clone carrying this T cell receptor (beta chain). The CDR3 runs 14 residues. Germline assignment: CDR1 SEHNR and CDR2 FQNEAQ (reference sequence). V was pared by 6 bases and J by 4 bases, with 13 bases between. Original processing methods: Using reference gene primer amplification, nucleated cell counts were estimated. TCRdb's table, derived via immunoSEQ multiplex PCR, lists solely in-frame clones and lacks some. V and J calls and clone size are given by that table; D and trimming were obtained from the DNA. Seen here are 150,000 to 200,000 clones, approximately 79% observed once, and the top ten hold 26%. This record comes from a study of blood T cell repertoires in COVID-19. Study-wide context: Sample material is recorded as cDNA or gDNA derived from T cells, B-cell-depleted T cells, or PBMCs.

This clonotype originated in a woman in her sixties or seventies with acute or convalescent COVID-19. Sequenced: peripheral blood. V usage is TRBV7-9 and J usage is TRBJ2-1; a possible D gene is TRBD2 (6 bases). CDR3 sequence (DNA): TGTGCCAGCAGTTCCCCTAGCGATTACAATGAGCAGTTCTTC. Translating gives CASSSPSDYNEQFF.